This is a list of T cell receptor beta chains from one sample in a study of blood T cells in healthy people across ages. TCRdb used MiXCR to reprocess the 5' RACE reads, holding one entry per CDR3 protein. The sample contains about 780,000 distinct CDR3 sequences, 35% to 50% of which appear only once. The sample consisted of blood. The receptors originated from a man older than 75 in good health. CDR3s include the opening cysteine and the closing phenylalanine or tryptophan. D genes are given only for firm matches. Some rows have no size entry. The others give once, few or many, or a class for an expanded clone.

J,V,size,D,DNA,CDR3
TRBJ2-3,TRBV24-1,-,TRBD2,TGTGCCACCAGTGAGACAGCGGGAGGTTCGGATACGCAGTATTTT,CATSETAGGSDTQYF
TRBJ2-3,TRBV4-3,few,TRBD2,TGCGCCAGCAGCCAAGGGAGGGCTAGCGGGATTCCAGATACGCAGTATTTT,CASSQGRASGIPDTQYF
TRBJ1-4,TRBV28,-,TRBD1,TGTGCCAGCAGTCCCAGGGGGCAGGCTAATGAAAAACTGTTTTTT,CASSPRGQANEKLFF
TRBJ2-7,TRBV10-3,-,-,TGTGCCATCAGTGAAAGGCAGCAATACGAGCAGTACTTC,CAISERQQYEQYF
TRBJ2-7,TRBV7-2,-,TRBD2,TGTGCCAGCAGCTTCGGGACTAGCGGGGGGGCCTACGAGCAGTACTTC,CASSFGTSGGAYEQYF
TRBJ1-6,TRBV10-3,-,-,TGTGCCATCAGTGAGTCCTCTCAGGGGACGTCGGATTCACCCCTCCACTTT,CAISESSQGTSDSPLHF
TRBJ1-2,TRBV4-3,-,TRBD1,TGCGCCAGCAGCCAAGCTCTTAGGGGGCAAAGAGATGGCTACACCTTC,CASSQALRGQRDGYTF
TRBJ2-5,TRBV27,-,-,TGTGCCAGCAGACTTAGTTTTGAAGAGACCCAGTACTTC,CASRLSFEETQYF
TRBJ2-1,TRBV20-1,few,TRBD2,TGCAGTGCTAGACCTGGGGCTAGCGGGAGCCACAATGAGCAGTTCTTC,CSARPGASGSHNEQFF
TRBJ2-7,TRBV2,-,TRBD2,TGTGCCAGCAGGACCGTAGCGGGAAGCTCCTACAATGAGCAGTACTTC,CASRTVAGSSYNEQYF
TRBJ2-3,TRBV7-2,once,-,TGTGCCAGCAGCTTTGCGGACCTCACAGATACGCAGTATTTT,CASSFADLTDTQYF
TRBJ2-1,TRBV7-3,-,TRBD2,TGTGCCAGCAGCTTAACAGCGGGAGGATACAATGAGCAGTTCTTC,CASSLTAGGYNEQFF